One sample yielded the 22 T cell receptor beta chains listed below, sequenced in a study of blood T cell repertoires in COVID-19. This table comes from immunoSEQ multiplex PCR, and its TCRdb copy is limited to in-frame clones, with some not included. The sample lists more than 100,000 clones, approximately 89% seen once, with 3% to 4% in the top ten. Source material: peripheral blood. The receptors come from a woman in her sixties or seventies with acute or convalescent COVID-19.

The chain couples TRBV7-9 to TRBJ1-2; no clear D. Trimming took off 5 bases at V and 3 bases at J, with 7 bases between the two ends. The CDR3 length is 12 residues. The germline CDR1 and CDR2 sequences are SEHNR and FQNEAQ (reference sequence). For the CDR3, the DNA is TGTGCCAGCAGCCAGGCAGACTATGGCTACACCTTC. Translating it yields CASSQADYGYTF.

The chain combines TRBV7-8 with TRBJ2-3; 11 nucleotides match TRBD2. The V and J ends lost 5 bases and 3 bases, in that order; junction bases with no gene match: 4. Per the germline V gene, CDR1 is SGHVS and CDR2 is FQNEAQ. CDR3 length: 15 amino acids. CDR3 amino acids: CASSAGLAATDTQYF. The CDR3 DNA reads as TGTGCCAGCAGCGCGGGACTAGCGGCGACAGATACGCAGTATTTT.

The chain joins TRBV6-5 to TRBJ1-2; D is unclear. The length of the CDR3 is 16 residues. Germline assignment: CDR1 MNHEY and CDR2 SVGAGI. The ends were cut back, 2 bases at V and 2 bases at J, with 15 bases in the middle. CDR3 coding DNA: TGTGCCAGCAGTTACCTCCGGGGTGGGCGAAACTATGGCTACACCTTC. Translating it yields CASSYLRGGRNYGYTF.

V is TRBV3-1 (or the pseudogene TRBV3-2) and J is TRBJ2-3; D is possibly TRBD2 (6 bases). The CDR3 totals 16 residues. Trimming left V 5 bases short and J 4 bases short, with 19 bases between. Germline V lookup: CDR1 LGHDT, CDR2 YNNKEL (reference sequence). Written as DNA, the CDR3 is TGTGCCAGCAGCACCCGTGGGGGGAGTAGTCCAGATACGCAGTATTTT. Its protein is CASSTRGGSSPDTQYF.

This clone turned up a few times. This rearrangement joins TRBV6-4 to TRBJ2-2; weak D call: TRBD2 (6 bases). The germline gives CDR1 MRHNA, CDR2 SNTAGT. This CDR3 region has 17 residues. Trimming pared 0 bases from V and 4 bases from J, leaving 15 bases between. CDR3: CASSDSGAGLFTGELFF. As DNA, the CDR3 is TGTGCCAGCAGTGACTCAGGTGCGGGACTCTTCACCGGGGAGCTGTTTTTT.

V and J are TRBV12-3 or TRBV12-4 and TRBJ1-5; maybe TRBD1 (5 bases). With 3 bases removed from V and 12 bases from J, the gap between germline ends came to 15 bases. This CDR3 spans 13 amino acids. The CDR3 nucleotides read TGTGCCAGCAGTTTTTCCAGGGAAGCATTCCAGCATTTT. This encodes CASSFSREAFQHF.

This clone was seen only once. The chain has TRBV19 and TRBJ2-1; 7 bases are a match to TRBD1. Per germline, CDR1 LNHDA and CDR2 SQIVND (reference sequence). This CDR3 has 16 amino acids. Trimming cost V 9 bases and J 3 bases; bases outside gene matches: 14. The CDR3 coding sequence is TGTGCCAGCACTCAGACCGGGACAGTTCGCTACAATGAGCAGTTCTTC. This gives the protein CASTQTGTVRYNEQFF.

The rearrangement joins TRBV6-5 to TRBJ1-1, with D possibly being TRBD1 (5 bases). Germline lookup yields CDR1 MNHEY and CDR2 SVGAGI. The CDR3 is 14 residues long. Trimming left V 6 bases short and J 6 bases short, with 17 bases between. CDR3 amino acids: CASRHSGQGSEAFF. Here the CDR3 DNA reads TGTGCCAGCAGACATTCAGGGCAAGGCTCTGAAGCTTTCTTT.

The V call is TRBV29-1, the J call TRBJ2-1, with 9 bases fitting TRBD2. The CDR3 runs to 14 residues. Germline CDR1 SQVTM, CDR2 ANQGSEA. J lost 8 bases, V lost 5 bases, and 10 bases had no gene match. The chain's CDR3 is CSVLGLAGRDEQFF. As DNA, the CDR3 is TGCAGCGTTCTCGGGCTAGCGGGACGGGATGAGCAGTTCTTC.

This chain links TRBV2 with TRBJ2-1; 7 nucleotides agree with TRBD1. With V trimmed by 4 bases and J by 4 bases, 10 bases remained unmatched. CDR3 length: 16 residues. Per germline, CDR1 SNHLY and CDR2 FYNNEI. As DNA, the CDR3 is TGTGCCAGCAGTGTTTCGACAGGGCCAACTTACAATGAGCAGTTCTTC. This sequence encodes CASSVSTGPTYNEQFF.

The chain has TRBV4-2 and TRBJ1-6; D call uncertain. The CDR3 extends over 16 amino acids. The V end was cut by 6 bases, the J end by 8 bases, with 20 bases between. Looked up from germline, CDR1 is LGHNA and CDR2 is YNFKEQ. CDR3 region: CASSFNLGLGDSPLHF. CDR3 in DNA: TGTGCCAGCAGTTTTAATTTGGGCCTCGGGGATTCACCCCTCCACTTT.

This chain joins TRBV18 and TRBJ1-2, with D uncertain. Germline lookup yields CDR1 KGHSH and CDR2 LQKENI. This CDR3 is built from 13 residues. V dropped 3 bases and J dropped 8 bases, with 13 bases sitting between them. The CDR3 region is CASSPEASVGYTF. CDR3 DNA: TGTGCCAGCTCACCGGAAGCCAGCGTGGGCTACACCTTC.

CDR3 in amino acids: CASSQDEVPGELFF. For the CDR3, the DNA is TGTGCCAGCAGCCAGGATGAGGTTCCCGGGGAGCTGTTTTTT. V gene TRBV4-2 combines with J gene TRBJ2-2, with D uncertain. The CDR3 runs 14 residues. Trimming took 3 bases from V and 6 from J, leaving 11 bases between them. Germline V lookup: CDR1 LGHNA, CDR2 YNFKEQ.

V and J are TRBV9 and TRBJ2-1, with 7 nucleotides matching TRBD2. The junction had 12 bases not matched to a gene; V was cut back by 0 bases and J by 0 bases. The length of the CDR3 is 19 residues. Germline CDR1 SGDLS, CDR2 YYNGEE. This chain's CDR3 is CASSVGGWGGSNSYNEQFF. The CDR3 DNA reads TGTGCCAGCAGCGTAGGTGGGTGGGGCGGGAGTAACTCCTACAATGAGCAGTTCTTC. Complete variable domain (other parts from reference TRBV9 and TRBJ2-1): DSGVTQTPKHLITATGQRVTLRCSPRSGDLSVYWYQQSLDQGLQFLIQYYNGEERAKGNILERFSAQQFPDLHSELNLSSLELGDSALYFCASSVGGWGGSNSYNEQFFGPGTRLTVL.

The rearrangement links TRBV6-6 to TRBJ2-3; D unclear. V lost 5 bases to trimming and J lost 4 bases, with 7 bases between them. The CDR3 has 12 residues. The V gene's germline CDR1 is MNHNY and CDR2 SVGAGI (reference sequence). CDR3 in amino acids: CASSRAADTQYF. In DNA form, the CDR3 reads TGTGCCAGCAGTCGGGCGGCAGATACGCAGTATTTT.

The V call is TRBV2, the J call TRBJ1-6, with 7 positions matching TRBD1. With 6 bases clipped from V and 5 bases from J, the junction kept 1 base outside the gene matches. There are 13 residues in the CDR3. Germline V CDR1 and CDR2: SNHLY, FYNNEI. CDR3 amino acids: CASRGQNNSPLHF. The CDR3 bases are TGTGCCAGCAGGGGACAGAATAATTCACCCCTCCACTTT.

This clone was counted once. The genes are TRBV2 and TRBJ2-5; 9 nucleotides match TRBD1. Looked up from germline, CDR1 is SNHLY and CDR2 is FYNNEI. V shed 4 bases, J shed 4 bases, and the junction held 10 bases outside the gene matches. The CDR3 is 16 residues long. The CDR3 protein is CASSGRYRGQGETQYF. The CDR3 nucleotides are TGTGCCAGCAGTGGAAGGTACAGGGGGCAAGGAGAGACCCAGTACTTC.

Written as DNA, the CDR3 is TGTGCCAGCAGCCCTAGACCGACGGGACTAGGACGTAATGAGCAGTTCTTC. This codes for CASSPRPTGLGRNEQFF. The chain links TRBV11-3 to TRBJ2-1, with 8 bases aligning to TRBD2. The J segment lost 7 bases and the V segment lost 5 bases, leaving 16 bases of the junction unmatched. The CDR3 contains 17 residues. CDR1 is SGHNT, CDR2 YENEEA, per germline.

The chain couples TRBV2 to TRBJ2-7, with 7 positions matching TRBD2. CDR1 and CDR2 (germline): SNHLY, FYNNEI. After removal of 1 base from V and 3 bases from J, the junction contained 3 bases not matched to a gene. The CDR3 consists of 14 residues. CDR3 residues: CASSEGTRSYEQYF. DNA for the CDR3: TGTGCCAGCAGTGAAGGGACTAGGAGCTACGAGCAGTACTTC. Full variable domain (rest looked up from reference TRBV2 and TRBJ2-7): EPEVTQTPSHQVTQMGQEVILRCVPISNHLYFYWYRQILGQKVEFLVSFYNNEISEKSEIFDDQFSVERPDGSNFTLKIRSTKLEDSAMYFCASSEGTRSYEQYFGPGTRLTVT.

This chain uses TRBV28 with TRBJ2-2; D may be TRBD2 (6 bases). The germline CDR1 and CDR2 sequences are MDHEN and SYDVKM. V dropped 5 bases and J dropped 4 bases, with 17 bases sitting between them. The CDR3 is 16 amino acids. For the CDR3, the DNA is TGTGCCAGCAGTCCCACCGGGGGAGAATTCACCGGGGAGCTGTTTTTT. Its translation: CASSPTGGEFTGELFF.

This clone was seen once. The rearrangement uses TRBV6-5 and TRBJ1-5, with 9 bases fitting TRBD1. V was clipped by 6 bases and J by 7 bases; unmatched bases: 7. The CDR3 is 14 amino acids. The germline V gene has CDR1 MNHEY and CDR2 SVGAGI. The CDR3 is CASSRQGGGQPQHF. DNA of the CDR3: TGTGCCAGCAGCCGACAGGGGGGAGGGCAGCCCCAGCATTTT.

The chain combines TRBV7-2 with TRBJ2-1, with 9 bases fitting TRBD2. Germline lookup yields CDR1 SGHTA and CDR2 FQGNSA. J was trimmed by 6 bases and V by 0 bases; bases with no gene match: 6. The CDR3 runs 16 residues. The CDR3 DNA is TGTGCCAGCAGCTTAGCTGCTAGCGGGATGGGCAATGAGCAGTTCTTC. Its protein product is CASSLAASGMGNEQFF. The full variable domain, completed using reference TRBV7-2 and TRBJ2-1, is GAGVSQSPSNKVTEKGKDVELRCDPISGHTALYWYRQSLGQGLEFLIYFQGNSAPDKSGLPSDRFSAERTGGSVSTLTIQRTQQEDSAVYLCASSLAASGMGNEQFFGPGTRLTVL.